Presented here are 2 T cell receptor beta chains from one specimen sequenced in a study of neurological immune-mediated disorders. MiXCR, run by TCRdb on the 5' RACE reads, gives a single entry per CDR3 protein. The data contain 35,000 to 45,000 distinct CDR3 sequences, 11% of them singletons. Sequencing used CD4+ T cells from blood. These TCRs come from a woman aged 25 to 45 with HTLV-1-associated myelopathy (HAM/TSP).

The sample holds many counts of this clonotype. The chain uses TRBV7-8 and TRBJ2-7; 9 bases align to TRBD1. CDR1 SGHVS and CDR2 FQNEAQ come from the germline V gene. With V trimmed by 5 bases and J by 5 bases, 13 bases remained unmatched. This CDR3 has 16 residues. The CDR3 reads CASSRDRVAFKDEQYF. CDR3 nucleotide sequence: TGTGCCAGCAGCAGGGACAGGGTGGCCTTTAAGGACGAGCAGTACTTC.

This clonotype was seen many times. The rearrangement joins TRBV2 to TRBJ2-4; 9 bases map to TRBD1. Germline trimming cut 7 bases from V and 6 bases from J; bases unmatched to any gene: 10. Per the germline V gene, CDR1 is SNHLY and CDR2 is FYNNEI. The CDR3 totals 15 residues. CDR3 coding DNA: TGTGCCAGCATGAGGTCTTGGGGACAGGGAAACATTCAGTACTTC. Translating it yields CASMRSWGQGNIQYF.